This T cell receptor beta chain was captured in a study of CD8+CD57+ T cells in acquired aplastic anemia. Profiles of TCR beta VDJ and CDR3 were generated from a genomic DNA template. One entry per CDR3 protein, called by TCRdb with MiXCR from the reads. The table lists about 150,000 distinct CDR3 sequences, around 52% of them singletons. This clonotype was seen ten or more times. The antigen is unknown. Sequencing involved patients with CD8+CD57+ cell expansion previously shown by flow cytometry. The study sampled blood from patients who had received no therapy. Regarding the study as a whole: Patients and controls shared under 30 CD8+ CDR3 sequences, highly expressed in patients.

The sequenced material came from sorted CD4+, CD8+, or CD8+CD57+ T cells (not recorded which) from PBMCs. This TCR derives from a human donor with aplastic anemia.

CDR3 nucleotides: TGCAGCGTACAGGGGGCCTATGGCTACACCTTC. Amino acid sequence: CSVQGAYGYTF. This sequence joins TRBV29-1 and TRBJ1-2, with TRBD1 identical over 9 bases. Trimming cost V 6 bases and J 4 bases; bases outside gene matches: 0. Germline loops: CDR1 SQVTM, CDR2 ANQGSEA. This CDR3 is 11 amino acids long.